These T cell receptor beta chains were read from a single sample in a study of T cell repertoires in cytomegalovirus infection. In TCRdb, the reads were re-called with MiXCR into one record per CDR3 protein. The sample records approximately 700,000 distinct CDR3 sequences, roughly 35% being singletons. Material for sequencing was PBMCs. These receptors came from a human donor in good health (CMV status not recorded). Some clones in this sample may be carry-over from other donors' samples. CDR3s include the opening cysteine and the closing phenylalanine or tryptophan. Each record gives: V gene, J gene, clone size, D gene, CDR3 protein, CDR3 DNA. D genes are given only for firm matches. Clone size is not always given. Where it is, it says once, few, many or a class for expanded clones.

TRBV20-1	TRBJ2-5	-	-	CSARDRGKSQYF	TGCAGTGCTAGAGATCGGGGGAAGAGCCAGTACTTC
TRBV28	TRBJ2-1	-	TRBD1	CASSSGTGSFNEQFF	TGTGCCAGCAGCTCCGGGACAGGGAGTTTCAATGAGCAGTTCTTC
TRBV7-2	TRBJ2-7	many	TRBD2	CASSTRAGGPGEQYF	TGTGCCAGCAGCACCCGAGCGGGAGGGCCGGGGGAGCAGTACTTC
TRBV19	TRBJ2-6	once	-	CASRSWTGSGANVLTF	TGTGCCAGTAGGTCCTGGACTGGCTCTGGGGCCAACGTCCTGACTTTC
TRBV12-3/TRBV12-4	TRBJ1-2	-	TRBD1	CASSHGTVYGYTF	TGTGCCAGCAGCCACGGGACAGTCTATGGCTACACCTTC
TRBV19	TRBJ2-5	-	TRBD1	CASSTYSVTGTGKETQYF	TGTGCCAGTAGTACCTACTCCGTTACCGGGACAGGTAAAGAGACCCAGTACTTC
TRBV11-2	TRBJ2-6	few	-	CASSLGLVGANVLTF	TGTGCCAGCAGCTTGGGCCTGGTGGGGGCCAACGTCCTGACTTTC
TRBV19	TRBJ2-7	-	TRBD2	CASSVRTSGRIDEQYF	TGTGCCAGTAGTGTCCGGACTAGCGGGAGAATCGACGAGCAGTACTTC
TRBV6-5	TRBJ1-2	-	-	CASSSPGEGYTF	TGTGCCAGCAGTTCACCGGGGGAGGGCTACACCTTC
TRBV19	TRBJ1-5	few	-	CASSIGQASNQPQHF	TGTGCCAGTAGTATAGGACAGGCCAGCAATCAGCCCCAGCATTTT
TRBV30	TRBJ1-1	-	-	CAWSPPGRMNTEAFF	TGTGCCTGGAGCCCCCCTGGGCGTATGAACACTGAAGCTTTCTTT
TRBV7-2	TRBJ1-5	many	-	CASSSQGGFSNQPQHF	TGTGCCAGCAGCTCTCAAGGGGGGTTTAGCAATCAGCCCCAGCATTTT
TRBV7-9	TRBJ1-5	many	-	CASSLVGDQPQHF	TGTGCCAGCAGTTTGGTGGGAGACCAGCCCCAGCATTTT
TRBV27	TRBJ2-1	-	-	CASRLFGVNEQFF	TGTGCCAGCAGGCTCTTTGGGGTAAATGAGCAGTTCTTC
TRBV5-3	TRBJ2-2	once	-	CASSPHRLGTGELFF	TGTGCCAGCTCCCCGCACCGGTTGGGCACCGGGGAGCTGTTTTTT
TRBV18	TRBJ2-5	few	-	CASSAIGLRQETQYF	TGTGCCAGCTCAGCGATCGGGCTTCGACAAGAGACCCAGTACTTC
TRBV7-9	TRBJ1-4	-	-	CASSPSRADEKLFF	TGTGCCAGCAGCCCCAGCCGGGCCGATGAAAAACTGTTTTTT